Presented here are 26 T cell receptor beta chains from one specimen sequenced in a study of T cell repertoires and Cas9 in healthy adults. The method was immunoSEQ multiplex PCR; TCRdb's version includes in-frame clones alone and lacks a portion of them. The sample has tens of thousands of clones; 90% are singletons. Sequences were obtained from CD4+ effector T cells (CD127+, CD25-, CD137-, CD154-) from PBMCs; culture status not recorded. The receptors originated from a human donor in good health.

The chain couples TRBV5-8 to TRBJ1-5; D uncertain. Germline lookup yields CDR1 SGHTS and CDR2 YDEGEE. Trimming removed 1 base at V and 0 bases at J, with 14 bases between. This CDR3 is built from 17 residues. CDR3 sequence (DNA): TGTGCCAGCAGCTTGAACTTTAAATTCTATAGCAATCAGCCCCAGCATTTT. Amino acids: CASSLNFKFYSNQPQHF.

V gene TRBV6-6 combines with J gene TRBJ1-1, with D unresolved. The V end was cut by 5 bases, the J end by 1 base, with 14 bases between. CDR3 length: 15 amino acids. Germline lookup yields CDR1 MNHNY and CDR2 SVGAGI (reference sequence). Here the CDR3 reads CASSRVVPGNTEAFF. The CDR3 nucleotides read TGTGCCAGCAGTAGGGTAGTTCCCGGGAACACTGAAGCTTTCTTT.

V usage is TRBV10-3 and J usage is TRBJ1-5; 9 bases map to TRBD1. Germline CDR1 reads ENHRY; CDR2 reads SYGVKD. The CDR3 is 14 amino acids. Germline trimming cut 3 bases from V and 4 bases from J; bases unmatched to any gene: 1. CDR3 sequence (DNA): TGTGCCATCAGTGAAGACAGGGGGAATCAGCCCCAGCATTTT. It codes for CAISEDRGNQPQHF.

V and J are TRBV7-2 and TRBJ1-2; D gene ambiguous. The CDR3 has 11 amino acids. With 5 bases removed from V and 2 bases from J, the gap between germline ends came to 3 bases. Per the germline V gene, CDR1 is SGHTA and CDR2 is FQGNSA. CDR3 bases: TGTGCCAGCAGCAAGAACTATGGCTACACCTTC. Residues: CASSKNYGYTF.

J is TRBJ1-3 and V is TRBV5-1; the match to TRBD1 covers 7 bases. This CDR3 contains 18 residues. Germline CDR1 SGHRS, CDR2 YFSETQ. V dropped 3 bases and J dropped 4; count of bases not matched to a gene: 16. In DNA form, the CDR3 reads TGCGCCAGCAGCTCTAGCGATTACAGGGGTTCTGGAGGAAACACCATATATTTT. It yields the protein CASSSSDYRGSGGNTIYF.

The CDR3 region is CASSLAATSGGADTQYF. The CDR3, as DNA: TGTGCCAGCAGCTTAGCCGCGACTAGCGGGGGAGCAGATACGCAGTATTTT. This chain connects TRBV7-9 to TRBJ2-3, with 12 positions matching TRBD2. Germline values: CDR1 SEHNR, CDR2 FQNEAQ (reference sequence). V was clipped by 0 bases and J by 4 bases; unmatched bases: 5. The CDR3 consists of 17 residues.

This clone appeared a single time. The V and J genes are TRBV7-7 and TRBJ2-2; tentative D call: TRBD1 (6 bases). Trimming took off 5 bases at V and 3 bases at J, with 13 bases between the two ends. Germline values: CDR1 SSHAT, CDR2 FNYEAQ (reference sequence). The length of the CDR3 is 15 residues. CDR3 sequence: CASSVDSLHTGELFF. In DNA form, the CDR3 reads TGTGCCAGCAGCGTGGACAGCCTACACACCGGGGAGCTGTTTTTT.

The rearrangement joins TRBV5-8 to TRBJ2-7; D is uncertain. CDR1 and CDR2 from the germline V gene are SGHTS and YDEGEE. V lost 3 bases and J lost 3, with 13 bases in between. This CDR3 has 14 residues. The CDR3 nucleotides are TGTGCCAGCAGCTGGAGACACGTAAGCTACGAGCAGTACTTC. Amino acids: CASSWRHVSYEQYF.

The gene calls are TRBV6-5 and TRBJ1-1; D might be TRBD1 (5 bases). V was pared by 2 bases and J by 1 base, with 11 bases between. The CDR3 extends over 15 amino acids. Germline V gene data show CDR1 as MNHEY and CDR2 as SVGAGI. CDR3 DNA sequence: TGTGCCAGCAGTTACGGCGCAGGGACGAACACTGAAGCTTTCTTT. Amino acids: CASSYGAGTNTEAFF.

The DNA for the CDR3 is TGTGCCAGCAGCTCCTTAGCGGGGGGGAGCACAGATACGCAGTATTTT. Its protein is CASSSLAGGSTDTQYF. V is TRBV5-4 and J is TRBJ2-3, with 11 bases lining up with TRBD2. The CDR3 runs to 16 residues. After removal of 3 bases from V and 0 bases from J, the junction contained 3 bases not matched to a gene. Germline CDR1 and CDR2: SGHNT and YYREEE (reference sequence).

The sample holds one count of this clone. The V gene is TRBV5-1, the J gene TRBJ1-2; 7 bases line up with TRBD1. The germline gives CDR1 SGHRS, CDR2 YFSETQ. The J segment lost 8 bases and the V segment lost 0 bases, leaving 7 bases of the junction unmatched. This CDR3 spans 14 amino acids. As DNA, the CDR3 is TGCGCCAGCAGCTTGGACCGACAGGGAGGAGGCTACACCTTC. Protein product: CASSLDRQGGGYTF. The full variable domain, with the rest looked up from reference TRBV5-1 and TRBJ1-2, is KAGVTQTPRYLIKTRGQQVTLSCSPISGHRSVSWYQQTPGQGLQFLFEYFSETQRNKGNFPGRFSGRQFSNSRSEMNVSTLELGDSALYLCASSLDRQGGGYTFGSGTRLTVV.

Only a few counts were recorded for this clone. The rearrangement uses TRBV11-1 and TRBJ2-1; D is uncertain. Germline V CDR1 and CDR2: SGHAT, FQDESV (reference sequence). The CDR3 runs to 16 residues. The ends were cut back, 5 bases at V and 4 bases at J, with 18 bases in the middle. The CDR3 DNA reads TGTGCCAGCAGCCCCTCACATTCCGTTTCATACAATGAGCAGTTCTTC. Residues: CASSPSHSVSYNEQFF.

The CDR3 loop reads CASSVEDSNSPLHF. For the CDR3, the DNA is TGTGCCAGCAGCGTAGAGGACAGCAATTCACCCCTCCACTTT. The chain uses TRBV9 and TRBJ1-6; weak D call: TRBD1 (6 bases). Germline V CDR1 and CDR2: SGDLS, YYNGEE. CDR3 length: 14 residues. V was trimmed by 0 bases and J by 7 bases, leaving 8 bases between them.

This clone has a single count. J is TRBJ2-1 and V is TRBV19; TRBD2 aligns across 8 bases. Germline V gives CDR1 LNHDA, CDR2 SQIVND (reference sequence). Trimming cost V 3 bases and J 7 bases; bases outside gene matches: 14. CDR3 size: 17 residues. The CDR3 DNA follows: TGTGCCAGTAGTATCATGCCTGGAGCGGGGGTACGGAATGAGCAGTTCTTC. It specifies CASSIMPGAGVRNEQFF.

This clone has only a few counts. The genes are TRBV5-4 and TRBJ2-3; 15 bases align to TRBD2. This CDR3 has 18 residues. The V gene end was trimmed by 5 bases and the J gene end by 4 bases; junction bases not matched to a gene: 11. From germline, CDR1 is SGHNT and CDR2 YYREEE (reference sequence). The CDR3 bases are TGTGCCAGCAGTAACGGACTAGCGGGGGGGCCGTTGCCAGATACGCAGTATTTT. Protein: CASSNGLAGGPLPDTQYF.

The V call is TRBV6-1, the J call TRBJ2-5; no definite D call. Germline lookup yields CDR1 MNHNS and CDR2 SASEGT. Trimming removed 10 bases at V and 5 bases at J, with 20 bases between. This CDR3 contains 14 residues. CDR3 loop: CATRPFPRTETQYF. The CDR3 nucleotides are TGTGCCACCAGGCCGTTTCCTAGAACCGAGACCCAGTACTTC.

CDR3 residues: CASSEPPGNTIYF. Written as DNA, the CDR3 is TGTGCCAGCAGTGAACCCCCTGGAAACACCATATATTTT. The rearrangement uses TRBV6-1 and TRBJ1-3; no clear D. The CDR3 covers 13 residues. Germline-derived CDR1 and CDR2 are MNHNS and SASEGT. Trimming took off 2 bases at V and 2 bases at J, with 4 bases between the two ends.

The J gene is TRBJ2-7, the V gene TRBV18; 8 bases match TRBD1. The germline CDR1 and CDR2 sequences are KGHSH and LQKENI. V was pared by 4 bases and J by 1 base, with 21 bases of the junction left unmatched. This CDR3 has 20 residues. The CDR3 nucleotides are TGTGCCAGCTCACTCACTACGGGTGGCAGGGGGCGCCTGATTTCCTACGAGCAGTACTTC. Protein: CASSLTTGGRGRLISYEQYF.

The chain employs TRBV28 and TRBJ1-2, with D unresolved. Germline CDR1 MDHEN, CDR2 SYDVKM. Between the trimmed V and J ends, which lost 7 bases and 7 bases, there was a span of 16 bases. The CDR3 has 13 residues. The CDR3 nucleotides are TGTGCCAGCACCAATTGGATGAAGGGTGGCTACACCTTC. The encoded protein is CASTNWMKGGYTF.

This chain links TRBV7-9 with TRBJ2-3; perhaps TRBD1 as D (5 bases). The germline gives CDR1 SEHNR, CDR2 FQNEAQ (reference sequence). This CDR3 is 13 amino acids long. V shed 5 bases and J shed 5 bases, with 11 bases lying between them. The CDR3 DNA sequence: TGTGCCAGCAGCACCAGGGTCGTAGATACGCAGTATTTT. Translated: CASSTRVVDTQYF.

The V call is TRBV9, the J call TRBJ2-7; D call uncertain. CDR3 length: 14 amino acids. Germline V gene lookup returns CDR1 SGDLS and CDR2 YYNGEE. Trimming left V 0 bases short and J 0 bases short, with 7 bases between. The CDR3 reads CASSVGPDSYEQYF. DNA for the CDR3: TGTGCCAGCAGCGTAGGCCCGGACTCCTACGAGCAGTACTTC. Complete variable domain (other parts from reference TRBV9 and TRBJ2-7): DSGVTQTPKHLITATGQRVTLRCSPRSGDLSVYWYQQSLDQGLQFLIQYYNGEERAKGNILERFSAQQFPDLHSELNLSSLELGDSALYFCASSVGPDSYEQYFGPGTRLTVT.

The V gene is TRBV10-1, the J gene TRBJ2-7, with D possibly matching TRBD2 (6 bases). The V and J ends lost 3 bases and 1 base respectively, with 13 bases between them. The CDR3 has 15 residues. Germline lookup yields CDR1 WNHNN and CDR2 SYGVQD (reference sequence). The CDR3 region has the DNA TGCGCCAGCAGTGATGCTAGCGTCGGATCCTACGAGCAGTACTTC. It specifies CASSDASVGSYEQYF.

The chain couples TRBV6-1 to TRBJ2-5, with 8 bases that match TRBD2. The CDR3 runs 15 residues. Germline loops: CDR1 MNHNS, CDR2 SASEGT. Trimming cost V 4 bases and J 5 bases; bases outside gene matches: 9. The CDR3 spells CASSGIAGRRETQYF. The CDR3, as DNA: TGTGCCAGCAGTGGGATAGCGGGGCGGAGGGAGACCCAGTACTTC.

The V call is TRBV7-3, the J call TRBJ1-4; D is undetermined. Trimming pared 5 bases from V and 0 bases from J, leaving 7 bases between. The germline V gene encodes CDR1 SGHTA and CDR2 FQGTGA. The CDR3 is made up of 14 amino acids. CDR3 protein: CASSPGATNEKLFF. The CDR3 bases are TGTGCCAGCAGCCCAGGAGCAACTAATGAAAAACTGTTTTTT.

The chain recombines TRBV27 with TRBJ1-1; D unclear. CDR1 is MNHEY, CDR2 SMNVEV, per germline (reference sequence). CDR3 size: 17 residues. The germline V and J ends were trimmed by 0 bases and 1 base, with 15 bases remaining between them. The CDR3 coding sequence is TGTGCCAGCAGTTTATCGGTTGGGTTGTCAACGAACACTGAAGCTTTCTTT. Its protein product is CASSLSVGLSTNTEAFF.

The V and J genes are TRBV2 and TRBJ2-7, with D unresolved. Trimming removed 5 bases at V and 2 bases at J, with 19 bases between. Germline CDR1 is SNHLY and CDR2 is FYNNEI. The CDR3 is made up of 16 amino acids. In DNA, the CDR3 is TGTGCCAGCAGTCGCAGCTTCATAATACGAACCTACGAGCAGTACTTC. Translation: CASSRSFIIRTYEQYF.